This is a list of T cell receptor beta chains from one sample in a study of shared clonotypes between healthy human individuals. The table came from immunoSEQ multiplex PCR; TCRdb's copy has only in-frame clones and leaves some out. Of 2 million to 2.5 million clones in the sample, over 85% were seen once. Sequenced input: naive CD4+ T cells from PBMCs. All receptors derive from a man between 18 and 29 years old in good health. Some clones in this sample may be carry-over from other donors' samples. Each CDR3 is given with its conserved first and last residue. Fields, in order: J gene, clone size, D gene, V gene, CDR3 DNA, CDR3 protein. D genes are given only for firm matches. Size is omitted from some rows. Given values are once, few, many or a class for expanded clones.

J gene: TRBJ2-1
clone size: .
D gene: .
V gene: TRBV28
CDR3 DNA: TGTGCCAGCACTGACTCCCTCTCCTACAATGAGCAGTTCTTC
CDR3 protein: CASTDSLSYNEQFF

J gene: TRBJ1-2
clone size: .
D gene: .
V gene: TRBV18
CDR3 DNA: TGTGCCAGCTCACCACCTGGGTCAAACTATGGCTACACCTTC
CDR3 protein: CASSPPGSNYGYTF

J gene: TRBJ2-5
clone size: once
D gene: .
V gene: TRBV15
CDR3 DNA: TGTGCCACCAGCTACCCCACCTATGGGGCTTCAGAGACCCAGTACTTC
CDR3 protein: CATSYPTYGASETQYF

J gene: TRBJ2-1
clone size: .
D gene: .
V gene: TRBV7-3
CDR3 DNA: TGTGCCAGCAGCTTAATGGGTACGGGAGCCTACAATGAGCAGTTCTTC
CDR3 protein: CASSLMGTGAYNEQFF

J gene: TRBJ2-2
clone size: once
D gene: .
V gene: TRBV18
CDR3 DNA: TGTGCCAGCTCACCACCGGGTCAGGGCGCCGGGGAGCTGTTTTTT
CDR3 protein: CASSPPGQGAGELFF

J gene: TRBJ2-7
clone size: .
D gene: TRBD1
V gene: TRBV5-1
CDR3 DNA: TGCGCCAGCAGCAGGACAGGGGCCGCGCGCGACTACGAGCAGTACTTC
CDR3 protein: CASSRTGAARDYEQYF

J gene: TRBJ2-2
clone size: once
D gene: .
V gene: TRBV5-4
CDR3 DNA: TGTGCCAGCAACCTGGAGGGAGCCGGGGAGCTGTTTTTT
CDR3 protein: CASNLEGAGELFF

J gene: TRBJ1-2
clone size: .
D gene: .
V gene: TRBV28
CDR3 DNA: TGTGCCAGCAGTTTATCTGACTATGGCTACACCTTC
CDR3 protein: CASSLSDYGYTF

J gene: TRBJ2-1
clone size: .
D gene: .
V gene: TRBV7-3
CDR3 DNA: TGTGCCAGCAGCTTAGACGGAAGCTCCTACAATGAGCAGTTCTTC
CDR3 protein: CASSLDGSSYNEQFF

J gene: TRBJ1-5
clone size: .
D gene: .
V gene: TRBV6-6
CDR3 DNA: TGTGCCAGCAGCATGGAGGGGTATAGCAATCAGCCCCAGCATTTT
CDR3 protein: CASSMEGYSNQPQHF

J gene: TRBJ2-3
clone size: .
D gene: .
V gene: TRBV5-1
CDR3 DNA: TGCGCCAGCAGCTCTCGTCCGCCAGATACGCAGTATTTT
CDR3 protein: CASSSRPPDTQYF

J gene: TRBJ1-1
clone size: .
D gene: .
V gene: TRBV28
CDR3 DNA: TGTGCCAGCAGTTTATTGGGTCTAGACCTTAAAGCTTTCTTT
CDR3 protein: CASSLLGLDLKAFF

J gene: TRBJ2-3
clone size: .
D gene: TRBD2
V gene: TRBV7-3
CDR3 DNA: TGTGCCAGCAGCCTAGGTTTGGGACTAGCTAGCGGCACAGATACGCAGTATTTT
CDR3 protein: CASSLGLGLASGTDTQYF

J gene: TRBJ2-7
clone size: .
D gene: TRBD2
V gene: TRBV29-1
CDR3 DNA: TGCAGCGTTGAACGACTAGCGCGCTACGAGCAGTACTTC
CDR3 protein: CSVERLARYEQYF

J gene: TRBJ1-5
clone size: .
D gene: TRBD1
V gene: TRBV2
CDR3 DNA: TGTGCCAGCAGTCTTGGACAGGGTGGTATGATTCAGCCCCAGCATTTT
CDR3 protein: CASSLGQGGMIQPQHF

J gene: TRBJ1-1
clone size: .
D gene: .
V gene: TRBV6-6
CDR3 DNA: TGTGCCAGCAGTGGGGACAACAGGGACACTGAAGCTTTCTTT
CDR3 protein: CASSGDNRDTEAFF